This T cell receptor (beta chain) originates from a study of T cells expressing NK-cell markers. Regarding the study as a whole: Among CD8+ T cells from about 6 donors, dominant NKG2C+ clonotypes accounted for roughly 1.0-7.0%.

TCRdb re-analyzed the 5' RACE reads; it lists each CDR3 protein once, without DNA. The sample's table shows some 460,000 distinct CDR3 sequences. Germline V lookup: CDR1 DFQATT, CDR2 SNEGSKA (reference sequence). The CDR3 extends over 12 amino acids. Of note for this clonotype: The antigen is unknown.

The origin of this receptor is a woman aged 50 to 60 in good health. J is TRBJ1-4 and V is TRBV20-1; TCRdb designates TRBD1, a call that cannot be tested without DNA. Sequenced sample: blood T cells: a sorted CD56 or NKG2C T cell subset, CD4+ or CD8+ T cells, or bulk PBMC T cells (not recorded which). The CDR3 loop is CSARGDESGALF.